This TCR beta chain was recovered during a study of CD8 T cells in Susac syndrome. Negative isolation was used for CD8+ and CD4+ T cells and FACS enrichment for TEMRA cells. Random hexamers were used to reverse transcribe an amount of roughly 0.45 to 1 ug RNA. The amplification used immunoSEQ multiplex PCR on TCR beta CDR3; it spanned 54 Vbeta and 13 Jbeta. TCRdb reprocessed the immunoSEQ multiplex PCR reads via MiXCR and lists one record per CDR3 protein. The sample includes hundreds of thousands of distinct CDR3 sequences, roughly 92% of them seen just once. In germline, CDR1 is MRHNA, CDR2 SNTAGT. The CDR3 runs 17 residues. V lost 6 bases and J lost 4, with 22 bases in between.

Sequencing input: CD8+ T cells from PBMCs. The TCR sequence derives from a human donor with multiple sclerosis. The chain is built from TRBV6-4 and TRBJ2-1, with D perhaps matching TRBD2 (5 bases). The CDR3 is CASSPRGGSGPYNEQFF. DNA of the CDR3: TGTGCCAGCAGCCCCAGAGGTGGGAGCGGCCCTTACAATGAGCAGTTCTTC.